This TCR beta chain came from a study of T-cell reconstitution after alpha-beta-depleted transplantation in children. As it was prepared, the TCRbeta library received unique molecular identifiers. One entry per CDR3 protein results from TCRdb running MiXCR on the PCR reads. Among 490,000 or so distinct CDR3 sequences listed, about 11% were seen once. This clonotype was picked up a small number of times. V lost 4 bases to trimming and J lost 4 bases; unmatched junction nucleotides: 6. The CDR3 is 14 amino acids. The germline V gene has CDR1 DFQATT and CDR2 SNEGSKA (reference sequence). V and J are TRBV20-1 and TRBJ2-5, with 10 bases matching TRBD2. This clonotype originated in a child aged 2-15 years with inherited bone marrow failure, due to receive a stem cell transplant. Sequences were derived from PBMCs, sampled before TCRalphabeta/CD19-depleted stem cell transplant. The CDR3 coding sequence is TGCAGTGCTATCCGGACTAGCGGAGTAGAGACCCAGTACTTC. This translates into CSAIRTSGVETQYF.